A single sample gave rise to the 20 T cell receptor beta chains below, sequenced in a study of T cell responses to AZD1222 COVID-19 vaccine. Only in-frame clones appear in the TCRdb table, and some are missing; sequencing was by immunoSEQ multiplex PCR. The sample consists of 150,000 to 200,000 clones, 85% to 95% of them appearing once. Here the sequenced sample was peripheral blood, taken on day 0 of AZD1222 vaccination. These receptors were obtained from an adult in good health.

V usage is TRBV7-2 and J usage is TRBJ1-3; D is unclear. The germline CDR1 and CDR2 sequences are SGHTA and FQGNSA. The length of the CDR3 is 14 residues. V dropped 9 bases and J dropped 0 bases, with 12 bases sitting between them. The CDR3 DNA reads TGTGCCAGTGGGTCCGGCACCTCTGGAAACACCATATATTTT. This gives the protein CASGSGTSGNTIYF. Together with reference TRBV7-2 and TRBJ1-3, the CDR3 gives the full variable domain: GAGVSQSPSNKVTEKGKDVELRCDPISGHTALYWYRQSLGQGLEFLIYFQGNSAPDKSGLPSDRFSAERTGGSVSTLTIQRTQQEDSAVYLCASGSGTSGNTIYFGEGSWLTVV.

The J gene is TRBJ2-7, the V gene TRBV6-1; D gene uncertain. CDR1 MNHNS and CDR2 SASEGT come from the germline V gene. CDR3 length: 12 residues. Between the trimmed V and J ends, which lost 1 base and 6 bases, there was a span of 7 bases. The CDR3 region is CASSEGWGEQYF. The CDR3 nucleotides read TGTGCCAGCAGTGAAGGGTGGGGCGAGCAGTACTTC.

The V gene is TRBV11-2, the J gene TRBJ1-3, with 8 bases identical to TRBD1. Germline CDR1 reads SGHAT; CDR2 reads FQNNGV. The V and J ends lost 1 base and 9 bases, in that order; junction bases with no gene match: 8. This CDR3 region has 15 residues. The CDR3 DNA reads as TGTGCCAGCAGCTTAGCCCCGGGACAGGTGGCCACCATATATTTT. Protein product: CASSLAPGQVATIYF.

The gene calls are TRBV3-1 (or the pseudogene TRBV3-2) and TRBJ1-3; D gene uncertain. Trimming pared 1 base from V and 5 bases from J, leaving 12 bases between. This CDR3 has 15 amino acids. Germline V gene lookup returns CDR1 LGHDT and CDR2 YNNKEL (reference sequence). The CDR3 nucleotides read TGTGCCAGCAGCCAAGGACCCGTGGGGAGAAACACCATATATTTT. Translating gives CASSQGPVGRNTIYF.

The V and J genes are TRBV3-1 (or the pseudogene TRBV3-2) and TRBJ1-6, with 12 bases that match TRBD1. CDR1 is LGHDT and CDR2 is YNNKEL in the germline V gene (reference sequence). V trimming: 4 bases; J trimming: 11 bases; junction bases outside the gene matches: 9. The CDR3 runs to 16 residues. The CDR3 is CASSLRDRGPLAPLHF. DNA for the CDR3: TGTGCCAGCAGCCTCCGGGACAGGGGGCCGTTGGCACCCCTCCACTTT.

This chain joins TRBV5-1 and TRBJ2-7; 10 bases match TRBD2. Germline V CDR1 and CDR2: SGHRS, YFSETQ. The CDR3 has 14 amino acids. V lost 1 base, J lost 5 bases, and 3 bases stayed unmatched. Written as DNA, the CDR3 is TGCGCCAGCAGCTTGACTAGCGGGGTAAACGAGCAGTACTTC. Its translation is CASSLTSGVNEQYF.

The chain uses TRBV28 and TRBJ1-5; no definite D call. Germline CDR1 MDHEN, CDR2 SYDVKM. The CDR3 is 20 amino acids. V shed 6 bases and J shed 2 bases, with 29 bases lying between them. The CDR3 DNA reads TGTGCCAGCAGGGCCGACGACGGAGTACTCGAAAGGACGGGCAATCAGCCCCAGCATTTT. This gives the protein CASRADDGVLERTGNQPQHF.

Points on this clone: This same CDR3 is encoded by further DNA sequences in the sample. The chain combines TRBV9 with TRBJ1-1, with no clear D. CDR1 and CDR2 (germline): SGDLS, YYNGEE. V gave up 0 bases and J gave up 1 base, with 4 bases separating them. The CDR3 is made up of 13 amino acids. CDR3 sequence: CASSVDQNTEAFF. DNA of the CDR3: TGTGCCAGCAGCGTAGACCAGAACACTGAAGCTTTCTTT.

V is TRBV30 and J is TRBJ1-2; D is unclear. Germline V gene data show CDR1 as GTSNPN and CDR2 as SVGIG (reference sequence). V was shortened by 0 bases and J by 2 bases, with 4 bases between the two germline ends. This CDR3 region has 12 residues. CDR3 sequence (DNA): TGTGCCTGGAGTGTAGAAAACTATGGCTACACCTTC. Its protein is CAWSVENYGYTF.

This clone has just a few counts. CDR3: CASSQGAGNTIYF. The CDR3 nucleotides read TGTGCCAGCTCCCAGGGCGCCGGAAACACCATATATTTT. The V gene is TRBV5-4, the J gene TRBJ1-3; D is possibly TRBD1 (5 bases). V was clipped by 7 bases and J by 4 bases, with 12 bases between them. This CDR3 is 13 amino acids long. Per germline, CDR1 SGHNT and CDR2 YYREEE (reference sequence).

The chain combines TRBV20-1 with TRBJ2-5; unclear D gene. The CDR3 covers 10 residues. Germline CDR1 DFQATT, CDR2 SNEGSKA (reference sequence). V was cut by 8 bases and J by 4 bases, with 8 bases left in between. The CDR3 protein is CSPFRETQYF. CDR3 coding DNA: TGCAGTCCCTTTCGAGAGACCCAGTACTTC.

The chain has TRBV10-3 and TRBJ2-1, with 8 bases fitting TRBD1. The V segment lost 8 bases and the J segment 6 bases; nucleotides outside the gene matches: 24. CDR1 and CDR2 (germline): ENHRY, SYGVKD. CDR3 length: 19 residues. The CDR3 DNA reads TGTGCCATCGGGGAACCGGGACAGGTAGCCCCCGGACGCTTCAATGAGCAGTTCTTC. The encoded protein is CAIGEPGQVAPGRFNEQFF.

The V and J genes are TRBV6-5 and TRBJ2-7; D is ambiguous. Deletions cut 8 bases from V and 0 bases from J, with 11 bases between. Looked up from germline, CDR1 is MNHEY and CDR2 is SVGAGI. The length of the CDR3 is 13 residues. CDR3 in DNA: TGTGCCAGCCTCCTCGACGCCTCCTACGAGCAGTACTTC. It is translated as CASLLDASYEQYF.

The J gene is TRBJ2-7, the V gene TRBV10-1; TRBD2 agrees at 11 bases. Trimming removed 7 bases from V and 5 bases from J; junction bases left unmatched: 1. This CDR3 has 12 amino acids. The V gene's germline CDR1 is WNHNN and CDR2 SYGVQD (reference sequence). The chain's CDR3 is CASKGLADEQYF. For the CDR3, the DNA is TGCGCCAGCAAGGGACTAGCGGACGAGCAGTACTTC.

V and J are TRBV2 and TRBJ1-1; D gene ambiguous. The V end was cut by 4 bases, the J end by 2 bases, with 8 bases between. The CDR3 is made up of 13 amino acids. Germline CDR1 SNHLY, CDR2 FYNNEI. The CDR3 DNA is TGTGCCAGCAGTGTGGAAACTAACACTGAAGCTTTCTTT. Translation: CASSVETNTEAFF.

The J gene is TRBJ2-7, the V gene TRBV6-6; D call uncertain. The germline CDR1 and CDR2 sequences are MNHNY and SVGAGI (reference sequence). The CDR3 has 8 amino acids. V lost 7 bases to trimming and J lost 7 bases, with 2 bases between them. The CDR3 nucleotides read TGTGCCAGCAAAGAGCAGTACTTC. This codes for CASKEQYF.

The chain employs TRBV12-5 and TRBJ2-1; no firm D call. Trimming shortened V by 6 bases and J by 9 bases, and 6 bases separated the two germline ends. This CDR3 contains 10 residues. Germline loops: CDR1 LGHNT, CDR2 FRNRAP. The CDR3 region is CASGLSEQFF. The CDR3 DNA is TGTGCTAGTGGCCTTTCTGAGCAGTTCTTC.

V and J are TRBV5-1 and TRBJ1-1; D remains ambiguous. This CDR3 region has 17 residues. Germline V lookup: CDR1 SGHRS, CDR2 YFSETQ. Trimming removed 0 bases at V and 2 bases at J, with 17 bases between. The CDR3 DNA follows: TGCGCCAGCAGCTTGGTCCCCCAGCGGGTACCAAACACTGAAGCTTTCTTT. Protein product: CASSLVPQRVPNTEAFF.

This clone was counted once. Germline and junction disagree at one end, which may indicate a read error. The V call is TRBV2, the J call TRBJ1-1, with 8 bases lining up with TRBD1. Germline lookup yields CDR1 SNHLY and CDR2 FYNNEI. The CDR3 length is 11 residues. The CDR3 coding sequence is TGTGCCAGCAGCCGCGGACAGGGTGCAGTCTTT. Translating it yields CASSRGQGAVF.

The chain joins TRBV7-9 to TRBJ1-1; no clear D gene. The CDR3 totals 13 residues. Germline V gene lookup returns CDR1 SEHNR and CDR2 FQNEAQ (reference sequence). Trimming removed 5 bases from V and 1 base from J, with 8 bases in between. The CDR3 sequence: CASSPSSNTEAFF. The CDR3 bases are TGTGCCAGCAGCCCCTCTTCGAACACTGAAGCTTTCTTT.